This is a list of T cell receptor beta chains from one sample in a study of regulatory T cells in long-lasting Graves disease. TCRdb re-analysed the multiplex PCR reads in MiXCR, keeping a single row per CDR3 protein. The profile shows around 500,000 distinct CDR3 sequences, about 15% of them singletons. The same specimen was also included in a second study, on T cells in Graves' hyperthyroidism and ophthalmopathy.

Sample: peripheral blood mononuclear cells (PBMCs), taken at new diagnosis, from a patient treated with antithyroid drugs. Every receptor here comes from a middle-aged woman with Graves disease. Each CDR3 is given with its conserved first and last residue. D genes are given only for firm matches. Some rows mark clone size as missing; the rest say once, few, many or name a class of expanded clone.

d_gene: -; v_gene: TRBV7-3; abundance: many; j_gene: TRBJ2-1; CDR3aa: CASGSRVDEQFF; CDR3nt: TGTGCCAGCGGAAGCAGGGTAGATGAGCAGTTCTTC
d_gene: TRBD1; v_gene: TRBV28; abundance: few; j_gene: TRBJ1-5; CDR3aa: CASSSDRGGSNQPQHF; CDR3nt: TGTGCCAGCAGTTCCGACAGGGGAGGTAGCAATCAGCCCCAGCATTTT
d_gene: TRBD2; v_gene: TRBV6-9; abundance: -; j_gene: TRBJ2-3; CDR3aa: CASSYSSGLTTDTQYF; CDR3nt: TGTGCCAGCAGTTACAGTTCGGGACTAACAACAGATACGCAGTATTTT
d_gene: -; v_gene: TRBV3-1; abundance: many; j_gene: TRBJ2-3; CDR3aa: CASSFQGTDTQYF; CDR3nt: TGTGCCAGCAGTTTCCAGGGAACAGATACGCAGTATTTT
d_gene: -; v_gene: TRBV11-2; abundance: many; j_gene: TRBJ2-3; CDR3aa: CASSFGGDSDTQYF; CDR3nt: TGTGCCAGCAGCTTCGGCGGGGACTCAGATACGCAGTATTTT
d_gene: -; v_gene: TRBV2; abundance: -; j_gene: TRBJ2-4; CDR3aa: CASSEAGDLGKNIQYF; CDR3nt: TGTGCCAGCAGTGAAGCGGGAGATCTGGGCAAAAACATTCAGTACTTC
d_gene: -; v_gene: TRBV29-1; abundance: -; j_gene: TRBJ1-2; CDR3aa: CSVEPWTDFYGYTF; CDR3nt: TGCAGCGTTGAACCGTGGACAGATTTCTATGGCTACACCTTC
d_gene: -; v_gene: TRBV15; abundance: -; j_gene: TRBJ1-3; CDR3aa: CATSRAGPSGNTIYF; CDR3nt: TGTGCCACCAGCAGAGCTGGGCCCTCTGGAAACACCATATATTTT
d_gene: -; v_gene: TRBV6-2/TRBV6-3; abundance: few; j_gene: TRBJ2-7; CDR3aa: CASSYGSGQYF; CDR3nt: TGTGCCAGCAGTTACGGAAGTGGGCAGTACTTC
d_gene: -; v_gene: TRBV30; abundance: many; j_gene: TRBJ1-2; CDR3aa: CAWSWAGSGYTF; CDR3nt: TGTGCCTGGAGTTGGGCGGGGAGCGGCTACACCTTC
d_gene: TRBD2; v_gene: TRBV3-1; abundance: few; j_gene: TRBJ2-1; CDR3aa: CASSRGGPGSSYNEQFF; CDR3nt: TGTGCCAGCAGCCGGGGGGGACCCGGGAGCTCCTACAATGAGCAGTTCTTC
d_gene: TRBD1; v_gene: TRBV7-8; abundance: many; j_gene: TRBJ2-2; CDR3aa: CASSFPQQGRDGELFF; CDR3nt: TGTGCCAGCAGCTTTCCCCAACAGGGGCGAGACGGGGAGCTGTTTTTT
d_gene: TRBD2; v_gene: TRBV11-3; abundance: many; j_gene: TRBJ2-1; CDR3aa: CASSPLAGGGNNEQFF; CDR3nt: TGTGCCAGCAGCCCACTAGCGGGGGGAGGAAACAATGAGCAGTTCTTC
d_gene: -; v_gene: TRBV7-9; abundance: few; j_gene: TRBJ1-1; CDR3aa: CASSNRDDTEAFF; CDR3nt: TGTGCCAGCAGCAACAGGGATGACACTGAAGCTTTCTTT
d_gene: -; v_gene: TRBV7-2; abundance: -; j_gene: TRBJ2-3; CDR3aa: CASSPRLGTDTQYF; CDR3nt: TGTGCCAGCAGCCCGCGACTTGGCACAGATACGCAGTATTTT
d_gene: -; v_gene: TRBV7-9; abundance: -; j_gene: TRBJ1-4; CDR3aa: CASNLGVAGEKLFF; CDR3nt: TGTGCCAGCAACTTAGGAGTGGCGGGTGAAAAACTGTTTTTT
d_gene: -; v_gene: TRBV20-1; abundance: few; j_gene: TRBJ2-1; CDR3aa: CSAREGYIAGNEQFF; CDR3nt: TGCAGTGCTAGAGAGGGGTACATAGCAGGCAATGAGCAGTTCTTC
d_gene: TRBD2; v_gene: TRBV4-1; abundance: few; j_gene: TRBJ2-3; CDR3aa: CASSQAPGTSVIDTQYF; CDR3nt: TGCGCCAGCAGCCAAGCTCCCGGGACTAGCGTTATAGATACGCAGTATTTT
d_gene: -; v_gene: TRBV19; abundance: -; j_gene: TRBJ1-5; CDR3aa: CASSIEGLADPQHF; CDR3nt: TGTGCCAGTAGTATAGAGGGACTTGCGGATCCCCAGCATTTT
d_gene: -; v_gene: TRBV7-8; abundance: -; j_gene: TRBJ2-5; CDR3aa: CASSRSRGETQYF; CDR3nt: TGTGCCAGCAGCCGGTCTCGGGGGGAGACCCAGTACTTC
d_gene: TRBD1; v_gene: TRBV6-1; abundance: -; j_gene: TRBJ1-3; CDR3aa: CASSLGQEVLSGNTIYF; CDR3nt: TGTGCCAGCAGCTTAGGACAGGAGGTATTGTCTGGAAACACCATATATTTT
d_gene: TRBD2; v_gene: TRBV29-1; abundance: many; j_gene: TRBJ2-3; CDR3aa: CSVAGGPADTQYF; CDR3nt: TGCAGCGTGGCGGGGGGGCCCGCAGATACGCAGTATTTT
d_gene: -; v_gene: TRBV6-2/TRBV6-3; abundance: -; j_gene: TRBJ2-2; CDR3aa: CASSYGGPLSTGELFF; CDR3nt: TGTGCCAGCAGTTATGGGGGGCCCTTAAGCACCGGGGAGCTGTTTTTT
d_gene: TRBD1; v_gene: TRBV27; abundance: many; j_gene: TRBJ1-1; CDR3aa: CASSSNRGRMAEAFF; CDR3nt: TGTGCCAGCAGTTCTAACAGGGGGCGGATGGCTGAAGCTTTCTTT
d_gene: -; v_gene: TRBV18; abundance: many; j_gene: TRBJ2-3; CDR3aa: CASSPPVGSGTDTQYF; CDR3nt: TGTGCCAGCTCACCACCCGTCGGCAGCGGCACAGATACGCAGTATTTT
d_gene: TRBD1; v_gene: TRBV19; abundance: few; j_gene: TRBJ2-1; CDR3aa: CASSSTGGYEQFF; CDR3nt: TGTGCCAGTAGTTCGACAGGGGGCTATGAGCAGTTCTTC
d_gene: -; v_gene: TRBV6-1; abundance: few; j_gene: TRBJ1-1; CDR3aa: CASSVSGGNEAFF; CDR3nt: TGTGCCAGCAGTGTCTCCGGGGGGAATGAAGCTTTCTTT